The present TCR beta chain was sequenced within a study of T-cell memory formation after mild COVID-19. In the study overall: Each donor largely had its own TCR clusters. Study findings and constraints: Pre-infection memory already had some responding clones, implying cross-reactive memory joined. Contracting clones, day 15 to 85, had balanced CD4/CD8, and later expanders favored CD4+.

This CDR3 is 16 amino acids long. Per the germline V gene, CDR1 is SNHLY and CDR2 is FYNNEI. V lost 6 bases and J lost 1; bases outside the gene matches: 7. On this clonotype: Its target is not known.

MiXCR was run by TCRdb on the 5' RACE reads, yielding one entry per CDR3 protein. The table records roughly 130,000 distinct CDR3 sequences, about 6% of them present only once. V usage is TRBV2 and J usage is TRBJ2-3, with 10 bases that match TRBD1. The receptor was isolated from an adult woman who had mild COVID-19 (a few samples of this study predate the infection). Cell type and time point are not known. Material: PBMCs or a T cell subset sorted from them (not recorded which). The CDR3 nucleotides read TGTGCCAGCAGGAAGGGGGACAGGGGAGGCACAGATACGCAGTATTTT. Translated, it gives CASRKGDRGGTDTQYF.